A single sample gave rise to the 10 T cell receptor beta chains below, sequenced in a study of beta chain features in type 1 diabetes. The study's findings and limits: In all four CD4+ subsets, TCRB CDR3 length was significantly, moderately reduced in type 1 diabetes.

Every bit of the isolated RNA underwent reverse transcription, so sequencing read expressed TCRB transcripts. Clones were sequenced by immunoSEQ multiplex PCR, and TCRdb holds only the in-frame ones, with some missing. The table has 200,000 to 250,000 clones, about 15% seen once; the top ten hold approximately 0.018%. Their antigen targets remain unknown. The sequencing input was naive CD4+ T cells from blood. These TCRs come from a young man with type 1 diabetes.

The CDR3 DNA reads as TGTGCCAGCAGTGAAGAAAGGCGCGGCACTGAAGCTTTCTTT. Residues: CASSEERRGTEAFF. V usage is TRBV2 and J usage is TRBJ1-1; D gene ambiguous. The V end was cut by 1 base, the J end by 4 bases, with 10 bases between. The germline CDR1 and CDR2 sequences are SNHLY and FYNNEI. The CDR3 is 14 residues long.

V usage is TRBV5-1 and J usage is TRBJ1-2; D is perhaps TRBD1 (5 bases). The V and J ends lost 4 bases and 5 bases respectively, with 15 bases between them. Looked up from germline, CDR1 is SGHRS and CDR2 is YFSETQ. The CDR3 is 14 residues long. The CDR3 DNA reads as TGCGCCAGCAGCCCGGACAAAGTGAATTATGGCTACACCTTC. It codes for CASSPDKVNYGYTF. Full variable domain (outside the CDR3, taken from reference TRBV5-1 and TRBJ1-2): KAGVTQTPRYLIKTRGQQVTLSCSPISGHRSVSWYQQTPGQGLQFLFEYFSETQRNKGNFPGRFSGRQFSNSRSEMNVSTLELGDSALYLCASSPDKVNYGYTFGSGTRLTVV.

The CDR3 DNA is TGTGCCAGTAGTCAACCGACAGGGGAAGAGACCCAGTACTTC. It yields the protein CASSQPTGEETQYF. The chain carries TRBV19 and TRBJ2-5, with TRBD1 identical over 8 bases. The CDR3 is 14 residues long. Trimming removed 5 bases from V and 3 bases from J; junction bases left unmatched: 5. Germline V gene lookup returns CDR1 LNHDA and CDR2 SQIVND (reference sequence).

This clone was seen a few times. The CDR3 DNA sequence: TGTGCCAGCAGCGCGGGACAGGGGAACTATGGCTACACCTTC. The encoded protein is CASSAGQGNYGYTF. The chain combines TRBV11-3 with TRBJ1-2; 10 nucleotides align to TRBD1. CDR1 and CDR2 from the germline V gene are SGHNT and YENEEA. The length of the CDR3 is 14 residues. The V gene end was trimmed by 5 bases and the J gene end by 2 bases; junction bases not matched to a gene: 2.

This clone was observed a few times. V is TRBV27 and J is TRBJ2-3; 15 bases line up with TRBD2. CDR1 MNHEY and CDR2 SMNVEV come from the germline V gene (reference sequence). The CDR3 is 17 amino acids. J gave up 6 bases and V 5 bases, and 9 bases lay outside the gene matches. The CDR3 region has the DNA TGTGCCAGCAGTCCTGGGACTAGCGGGGGGCCCAGGGATACGCAGTATTTT. Its protein product is CASSPGTSGGPRDTQYF.

This sequence joins TRBV14 and TRBJ2-1, with a tentative D call TRBD2 (6 bases). V lost 1 base to trimming and J lost 0 bases, with 10 bases between them. The CDR3 is 16 amino acids. Germline CDR1 SGHDN, CDR2 FVKESK. CDR3 sequence (DNA): TGTGCCAGCAGCCAAGTTGGGGGGAACTCCTACAATGAGCAGTTCTTC. It specifies CASSQVGGNSYNEQFF. Complete variable domain (other parts from reference TRBV14 and TRBJ2-1): EAGVTQFPSHSVIEKGQTVTLRCDPISGHDNLYWYRRVMGKEIKFLLHFVKESKQDESGMPNNRFLAERTGGTYSTLKVQPAELEDSGVYFCASSQVGGNSYNEQFFGPGTRLTVL.

The chain recombines TRBV10-3 with TRBJ1-5, with 8 bases lining up with TRBD1. V gave up 7 bases and J gave up 5 bases; unmatched junction bases: 4. The CDR3 runs 13 residues. Germline assignment: CDR1 ENHRY and CDR2 SYGVKD. The CDR3 loop reads CAINQGAYQPQHF. The DNA of the CDR3 is TGTGCCATCAACCAGGGGGCTTATCAGCCCCAGCATTTT.

In this sample, this clone turned up a few times. This chain connects TRBV6-5 to TRBJ2-7; a possible D gene is TRBD2 (6 bases). The V gene's germline CDR1 is MNHEY and CDR2 SVGAGI. Trimming shortened V by 2 bases and J by 1 base, and 9 bases separated the two germline ends. The CDR3 sequence is 14 residues long. The CDR3 nucleotides read TGTGCCAGCAGTTACCTCGGGACTTCCTACGAGCAGTACTTC. Protein product: CASSYLGTSYEQYF.

The table lists this clone with a few counts. V usage is TRBV30 and J usage is TRBJ2-3; D unclear. The CDR3 extends over 12 amino acids. The V gene lost 0 bases and the J gene lost 4 bases, with 5 bases spanning the gap. Looked up from germline, CDR1 is GTSNPN and CDR2 is SVGIG (reference sequence). The CDR3 protein is CAWSVLSDTQYF. The CDR3 DNA is TGTGCCTGGAGTGTACTGTCAGATACGCAGTATTTT.

This clone was seen more than once but under ten times. The gene calls are TRBV18 and TRBJ1-5; 7 nucleotides match TRBD1. The germline CDR1 and CDR2 sequences are KGHSH and LQKENI. CDR3 length: 14 amino acids. V shed 3 bases and J 6 bases; nucleotides not matched to a gene: 5. CDR3 residues: CASSPTGDGQPQHF. As DNA, the CDR3 is TGTGCCAGCTCACCCACAGGGGACGGTCAGCCCCAGCATTTT.